Described below is a single T cell receptor beta chain sequence and its context. The sample originates from a study of blood T cell repertoires in COVID-19. Generated by immunoSEQ multiplex PCR, the TCRdb table keeps only in-frame clones and is missing some. Of 120,000 to 150,000 clones in the sample, about 85% were seen once. The germline V gene encodes CDR1 SGHRS and CDR2 YFSETQ. Trimming cost V 7 bases and J 3 bases; bases outside gene matches: 4. The CDR3 consists of 14 residues. Individuals drawn from under 30 US areas were roughly 18 to 95 years old. The material sequenced was PBMCs or T cells enriched from blood (not recorded which). The clonotype was recovered from a woman aged 40-49 years who had recovered from COVID-19. V and J are TRBV5-1 and TRBJ2-3; 11 bases are a match to TRBD2. The CDR3 sequence is CASERTSGTDTQYF. The CDR3 bases are TGCGCCAGCGAGAGGACTAGCGGGACAGATACGCAGTATTTT.